This T cell receptor beta chain is drawn from a study of cytomegalovirus exposure and HLA in healthy donors. 13 Jbeta primers and 60 Vbeta primers were used for the PCR. This table comes from immunoSEQ multiplex PCR, and its TCRdb copy is limited to in-frame clones, with some not included. The repertoire holds under 200,000 clones, with roughly 73% as singletons. Only a few counts were recorded for this clone. Per germline, CDR1 LNHNV and CDR2 YYDKDF (reference sequence). The CDR3 consists of 17 residues. Trimming removed 0 bases at V and 4 bases at J, with 15 bases between. This receptor was obtained from a male donor in good health and CMV-seronegative. J is TRBJ2-2 and V is TRBV15; possibly TRBD1 for D (6 bases). Sequencing was done on a sample of PBMCs. The CDR3 spells CATSRDQGFGRTGELFF. CDR3 DNA sequence: TGTGCCACCAGCAGAGACCAGGGGTTTGGTCGCACCGGGGAGCTGTTTTTT.